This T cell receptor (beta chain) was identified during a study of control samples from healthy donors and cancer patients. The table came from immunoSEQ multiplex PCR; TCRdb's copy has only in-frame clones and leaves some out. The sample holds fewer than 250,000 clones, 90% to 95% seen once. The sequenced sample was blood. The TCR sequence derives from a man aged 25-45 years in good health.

CDR3 DNA: TGTGCCAGCAGCTTAGAACCTATTCACGAGCAGTACTTC. This sequence encodes CASSLEPIHEQYF. V is TRBV7-9 and J is TRBJ2-7, with D uncertain. The germline gives CDR1 SEHNR, CDR2 FQNEAQ (reference sequence). V lost 1 base and J lost 5, with 9 bases in between. This CDR3 has 13 amino acids.